The clone carrying this T cell receptor beta chain was recorded only once. No antigen is known for it. This specimen belongs to a study of high-grade serous ovarian cancer treatment subgroups. Study details: Samples averaged around 14,000 reads and several thousand unique TCR beta rearrangements.

The study, taken as a whole, reports: Repertoire analysis covered CDR3 alone, not CDR1 or CDR2. TCR clonal relatedness correlated positively with neoantigen level. Tumors within one patient showed repertoire similarity of about 0.095 to 0.85.

Tumor tissue was taken before any definitive surgery or chemotherapy was given. Clones were read by immunoSEQ multiplex PCR, and TCRdb kept only the in-frame ones, dropping some. The table lists about 16,000 clones, about 76% of them singletons. The sequencing sample was made of tumor tissue. The origin of this receptor is a human donor with high-grade serous ovarian cancer.

The CDR3 DNA reads as TGTGCCAGCAGCTTAGCGCATAGTCTAGCCAAAAACATTCAGTACTTC. Protein sequence: CASSLAHSLAKNIQYF. V gene TRBV7-2 combines with J gene TRBJ2-4; D gene unclear. The length of the CDR3 is 16 residues. Germline loops: CDR1 SGHTA, CDR2 FQGNSA. V lost 0 bases to trimming and J lost 0 bases, with 9 bases between them.